This entry lists 10 T cell receptor beta chains sequenced from one sample in a study of regulatory T cells in long-lasting Graves disease. TCR beta libraries were built with iRepertoire HTBI primers and Arm-PCR of CDR3 regions. Via MiXCR, TCRdb re-called the multiplex PCR reads, giving one row per CDR3 protein. The data show more than 300,000 distinct CDR3 sequences, 15% seen once. Time point given: newly diagnosed GD, antithyroid drugs for less than 3 months. PBMC-extracted RNA yielded the TCR library. Source: peripheral blood mononuclear cells (PBMCs), taken at new diagnosis, from a patient treated with antithyroid drugs. The receptors originated from a female donor with Graves disease.

This clonotype was seen ten or more times. This chain uses TRBV30 with TRBJ1-1; possibly TRBD1 for D (5 bases). The CDR3 has 13 amino acids. The V end lost 3 bases, the J end lost 1 base, and 9 bases lay between the germline ends. CDR1 is GTSNPN, CDR2 SVGIG, per germline (reference sequence). CDR3 bases: TGTGCCTGGAGCCCCGGGACGAACACTGAAGCTTTCTTT. Translation: CAWSPGTNTEAFF.

This clonotype was found many times. The J gene is TRBJ1-1, the V gene TRBV3-1; 10 bases match TRBD1. The CDR3 has 13 amino acids. Germline V lookup: CDR1 LGHDT, CDR2 YNNKEL (reference sequence). After removal of 4 bases from V and 6 bases from J, the junction contained 2 bases not matched to a gene. CDR3 DNA: TGTGCCAGCAGCCCCGACAGGGGGCCTGAAGCTTTCTTT. Protein: CASSPDRGPEAFF.

This clonotype has more than one count but fewer than ten. The junction shows a germline mismatch at one end, possibly a read error. The chain recombines TRBV2 with TRBJ1-3; D gene unclear. Germline-derived CDR1 and CDR2 are SNHLY and FYNNEI. This CDR3 comprises 16 residues. The CDR3 region has the DNA TGTGCCAGCAGTGAAGCGCAGTCGCTCTCTGGAAACGCCATATATTTT. Residues: CASSEAQSLSGNAIYF. Drawing the rest from reference TRBV2 and TRBJ1-3, the complete variable domain is EPEVTQTPSHQVTQMGQEVILRCVPISNHLYFYWYRQILGQKVEFLVSFYNNEISEKSEIFDDQFSVERPDGSNFTLKIRSTKLEDSAMYFCASSEAQSLSGNAIYFGEGSWLTVV.

This clonotype was recorded at least ten times. This sequence joins TRBV12-5 and TRBJ1-2; D remains ambiguous. Trimming removed 4 bases at V and 5 bases at J, with 11 bases between. This CDR3 contains 13 residues. CDR1 LGHNT and CDR2 FRNRAP come from the germline V gene. The CDR3 loop reads CASGWESGYGYTF. CDR3 in DNA: TGTGCTAGTGGTTGGGAATCTGGGTATGGCTACACCTTC.

V is TRBV28 and J is TRBJ2-1, with TRBD2 identical over 12 bases. CDR3 length: 23 residues. V lost 5 bases to trimming and J lost 0 bases; unmatched junction nucleotides: 23. The V gene's germline CDR1 is MDHEN and CDR2 SYDVKM. The CDR3 reads CASSLLRGRLAGVGESSYNEQFF. The CDR3 DNA reads as TGTGCCAGCAGTCTCCTCCGGGGGCGACTAGCGGGAGTGGGAGAAAGCTCCTACAATGAGCAGTTCTTC. The full variable domain, completed using reference TRBV28 and TRBJ2-1, is DVKVTQSSRYLVKRTGEKVFLECVQDMDHENMFWYRQDPGLGLRLIYFSYDVKMKEKGDIPEGYSVSREKKERFSLILESASTNQTSMYLCASSLLRGRLAGVGESSYNEQFFGPGTRLTVL.

The chain combines TRBV12-3 or TRBV12-4 with TRBJ2-2; TRBD1 agrees at 8 bases. With 4 bases clipped from V and 4 bases from J, the junction kept 5 bases outside the gene matches. The CDR3 covers 15 residues. CDR3: CASSSRGLGTGELFF. The DNA for the CDR3 is TGTGCCAGCAGTTCCAGGGGGCTTGGCACCGGGGAGCTGTTTTTT.

This clonotype was recorded at least ten times. This chain joins TRBV12-3 or TRBV12-4 and TRBJ1-1; D is ambiguous. V lost 6 bases and J 5 bases, leaving 10 bases between the germline ends. The CDR3 runs 12 residues. CDR3 bases: TGTGCCAGCAGCTTGGAAGGTACTGAAGCTTTCTTT. It specifies CASSLEGTEAFF.

This clonotype was detected only a few times. The V gene is TRBV10-3, the J gene TRBJ2-3; TRBD2 is a possible D gene (5 bases). Germline V gene data show CDR1 as ENHRY and CDR2 as SYGVKD. Trimming removed 6 bases at V and 10 bases at J, with 14 bases between. There are 12 residues in the CDR3. Here the CDR3 DNA reads TGTGCCATCAGCGGAGGCCCCGCGGCGCAGTATTTT. Translating it yields CAISGGPAAQYF.

This clonotype was detected only a few times. A much larger clone differs from this one at a single base, so this may be a read error. The chain is built from TRBV28 and TRBJ2-3; 11 bases align to TRBD2. This CDR3 has 16 amino acids. Trimming took 3 bases from V and 6 from J; bases not matched to a gene: 8. Per the germline V gene, CDR1 is MDHEN and CDR2 is SYDVKM. The CDR3: CASSFLSTSGVDTQYF. The CDR3 coding sequence is TGTGCCAGCAGTTTTCTCTCGACTAGCGGGGTTGATACGCAGTATTTT.

This clonotype was found many times. This chain joins TRBV27 and TRBJ2-7; 14 bases agree with TRBD2. CDR3 length: 18 amino acids. Germline assignment: CDR1 MNHEY and CDR2 SMNVEV (reference sequence). The trim removed 5 bases at V and 0 bases at J, leaving 9 bases unmatched. CDR3 protein: CASSLLGLAGGSSYEQYF. The CDR3 bases are TGTGCCAGCAGTCTTCTAGGACTAGCGGGGGGTAGCTCCTACGAGCAGTACTTC.